The 28 T cell receptor beta chains below come from one sample, sequenced in a study of T cell changes during pregnancy in multiple sclerosis. Assay used: immunoSEQ multiplex PCR; TCRdb lists only in-frame clones, some missing. The data contain about 75,000 clones, about 89% of them singletons. Sequencing was performed on CD4+ T cells from peripheral blood mononuclear cells, taken before pregnancy. The receptors originated from a female donor with multiple sclerosis, enrolled in a pregnancy study.

The CDR3: CASSQAGSGTEAFF. The DNA of the CDR3 is TGTGCCAGCAGCCAAGCAGGGTCAGGCACTGAAGCTTTCTTT. The rearrangement links TRBV4-2 to TRBJ1-1; TRBD1 is a possible D gene (5 bases). Trimming cost V 1 base and J 4 bases, with 10 bases left between them. Germline V lookup: CDR1 LGHNA, CDR2 YNFKEQ. The CDR3 covers 14 residues.

V usage is TRBV7-9 and J usage is TRBJ1-1; D unclear. Germline CDR1 SEHNR, CDR2 FQNEAQ (reference sequence). This CDR3 comprises 19 residues. V lost 2 bases to trimming and J lost 2 bases, with 24 bases between them. The CDR3 sequence is CASSLSLLGRKSPNTEAFF. CDR3 coding DNA: TGTGCCAGCAGCTTATCACTGTTGGGCAGAAAAAGCCCCAACACTGAAGCTTTCTTT.

The CDR3 DNA sequence: TGTGCCAGCCGTGGGACTAGCGGGAGAAGTAGCAATGAGCAGTTCTTC. Translation: CASRGTSGRSSNEQFF. This chain uses TRBV28 with TRBJ2-1; 14 bases are a match to TRBD2. Germline-derived CDR1 and CDR2 are MDHEN and SYDVKM. V gave up 8 bases and J gave up 6 bases; unmatched junction bases: 9. This CDR3 comprises 16 residues.

The CDR3 nucleotides are TGTGCCAGCGGTCCAGGGTCCCCCAGGGCCCTCCACTTT. Amino acids: CASGPGSPRALHF. The chain joins TRBV28 to TRBJ1-6; weak D call: TRBD1 (5 bases). V was shortened by 8 bases and J by 14 bases, with 19 bases between the two germline ends. Germline lookup yields CDR1 MDHEN and CDR2 SYDVKM. This CDR3 has 13 residues.

This chain connects TRBV7-8 to TRBJ1-1, with D unclear. The CDR3 loop spans 15 amino acids. V was clipped by 3 bases and J by 0 bases, with 11 bases between them. Germline values: CDR1 SGHVS, CDR2 FQNEAQ. CDR3 DNA: TGTGCCAGCAGCTTGGTATCCGGGGTGAACACTGAAGCTTTCTTT. It encodes CASSLVSGVNTEAFF.

The chain employs TRBV29-1 and TRBJ1-1; 10 positions agree with TRBD1. V trimming: 5 bases; J trimming: 0 bases; junction bases outside the gene matches: 15. There are 18 residues in the CDR3. Germline assignment: CDR1 SQVTM and CDR2 ANQGSEA. The CDR3, as DNA: TGCAGCGTTAGGAGAGATGACAGGGGGCGGTGGATGAACACTGAAGCTTTCTTT. This gives the protein CSVRRDDRGRWMNTEAFF. Variable domain in full (rest from reference TRBV29-1 and TRBJ1-1): SAVISQKPSRDICQRGTSLTIQCQVDSQVTMMFWYRQQPGQSLTLIATANQGSEATYESGFVIDKFPISRPNLTFSTLTVSNMSPEDSSIYLCSVRRDDRGRWMNTEAFFGQGTRLTVV.

The V and J genes are TRBV5-5 and TRBJ1-5; D unresolved. Germline CDR1 reads SGHKS; CDR2 reads YYEKEE (reference sequence). V shed 0 bases and J shed 4 bases, with 8 bases lying between them. The CDR3 covers 14 residues. The CDR3 region has the DNA TGTGCCAGCAGCTTGGTAGCTGGGAATCAGCCCCAGCATTTT. Protein product: CASSLVAGNQPQHF.

Only one count was recorded for this clone. A read error may produce the germline difference seen at one junction end. The rearrangement uses TRBV7-7 and TRBJ1-4; no clear D. The CDR3 is made up of 16 amino acids. Germline lookup yields CDR1 SSHAT and CDR2 FNYEAQ (reference sequence). Here the CDR3 DNA reads TGTGCTAGCAGCTTAGGGCTCCCCCCCATACTAGAAAAACTGTTTTTT. Protein sequence: CASSLGLPPILEKLFF.

The chain joins TRBV29-1 to TRBJ1-2; 7 positions agree with TRBD1. Germline V CDR1 and CDR2: SQVTM, ANQGSEA. This CDR3 is built from 13 residues. Unmatched junction bases numbered 8, after V lost 7 bases and J lost 3 bases. As DNA, the CDR3 is TGCAGCGCCCGCCGAGGGACAGACTATGGCTACACCTTC. It codes for CSARRGTDYGYTF.

The rearrangement links TRBV28 to TRBJ1-1; D might be TRBD1 (5 bases). Germline CDR1 MDHEN, CDR2 SYDVKM. Trimming cost V 7 bases and J 8 bases, with 14 bases left between them. CDR3 size: 12 residues. The CDR3 DNA is TGTGCCAGCATCCTAAATGGGGGGGAAGCTTTCTTT. Translated, it gives CASILNGGEAFF.

This sequence joins TRBV11-3 and TRBJ1-6; D possibly corresponds to TRBD1 (6 bases). V was clipped by 3 bases and J by 8 bases, with 8 bases between them. This CDR3 contains 13 residues. Germline V CDR1 and CDR2: SGHNT, YENEEA. CDR3 bases: TGTGCCAGCAGCTTGCACAGGGATTCACCCCTCCACTTT. It encodes CASSLHRDSPLHF.

The rearrangement joins TRBV28 to TRBJ1-4; possible D gene TRBD1, 6 bases. The germline CDR1 and CDR2 sequences are MDHEN and SYDVKM. The CDR3 consists of 15 residues. V lost 6 bases and J lost 5, with 16 bases in between. The CDR3 loop reads CASRTGTSGNEKLFF. Written as DNA, the CDR3 is TGTGCCAGCAGAACCGGGACATCGGGAAATGAAAAACTGTTTTTT. Variable domain in full (rest from reference TRBV28 and TRBJ1-4): DVKVTQSSRYLVKRTGEKVFLECVQDMDHENMFWYRQDPGLGLRLIYFSYDVKMKEKGDIPEGYSVSREKKERFSLILESASTNQTSMYLCASRTGTSGNEKLFFGSGTQLSVL.

This chain links TRBV6-5 with TRBJ2-5; D not certain. This CDR3 comprises 14 residues. Trimming took off 5 bases at V and 4 bases at J, with 14 bases between the two ends. Germline-derived CDR1 and CDR2 are MNHEY and SVGAGI. This CDR3 reads CASSISTYGETQYF. In DNA, the CDR3 is TGTGCCAGCAGTATAAGTACGTACGGAGAGACCCAGTACTTC.

V gene TRBV28 combines with J gene TRBJ2-5; tentative D call: TRBD1 (6 bases). Germline V CDR1 and CDR2: MDHEN, SYDVKM. The CDR3 has 15 amino acids. V was clipped by 6 bases and J by 4 bases, with 18 bases between them. CDR3 in amino acids: CASRPQGRSRETQYF. The CDR3 coding sequence is TGTGCCAGCAGGCCACAGGGCAGGAGTCGAGAGACCCAGTACTTC.

CDR3 protein: CASSLRDRWGAGNTIYF. CDR3 nucleotides: TGTGCCAGCAGCCTGAGGGACAGGTGGGGAGCTGGAAACACCATATATTTT. The gene calls are TRBV13 and TRBJ1-3, with 8 bases matching TRBD1. Looked up from germline, CDR1 is PRHDT and CDR2 is FYEKMQ (reference sequence). V was clipped by 5 bases and J by 2 bases; unmatched bases: 11. The CDR3 spans 17 residues.

This chain links TRBV6-6 with TRBJ2-1, with 11 bases aligning to TRBD2. Germline V CDR1 and CDR2: MNHNY, SVGAGI (reference sequence). V lost 10 bases and J lost 8; bases outside the gene matches: 16. This CDR3 is built from 16 residues. CDR3 loop: CATKGHTSGSSDEQFF. For the CDR3, the DNA is TGTGCCACCAAGGGCCATACTAGCGGGAGTAGCGATGAGCAGTTCTTC.

This CDR3 reads CASSQSDYGYTF. In nucleotides, the CDR3 is TGTGCCAGCAGCCAGTCGGACTATGGCTACACCTTC. The rearrangement uses TRBV14 and TRBJ1-2; no firm D call. The V end was cut by 3 bases, the J end by 3 bases, with 5 bases between. Germline lookup yields CDR1 SGHDN and CDR2 FVKESK. The CDR3 is 12 residues long.

This sequence joins TRBV7-2 and TRBJ1-2; no clear D gene. Trimming removed 2 bases from V and 1 base from J, with 11 bases in between. The CDR3 is 15 residues long. Germline values: CDR1 SGHTA, CDR2 FQGNSA. The CDR3 DNA sequence: TGTGCCAGCAGCTTATCTTCCGGGATTAACTATGGCTACACCTTC. It is translated as CASSLSSGINYGYTF.

CDR3 protein: CASRRALQGRVTRLYF. The CDR3, as DNA: TGTGCCAGCAGGCGAGCCCTACAGGGCCGGGTCACGAGGCTGTACTTC. The rearrangement uses TRBV28 and TRBJ2-5, with D perhaps TRBD1 (6 bases). The V end was cut by 6 bases, the J end by 13 bases, with 30 bases between. The CDR3 is made up of 16 amino acids. Germline V gene data show CDR1 as MDHEN and CDR2 as SYDVKM.

This chain links TRBV5-6 with TRBJ1-1; D ambiguous. V was cut by 2 bases and J by 8 bases, with 7 bases left in between. Germline V gene sequence: CDR1 SGHDT, CDR2 YYEEEE. This CDR3 region has 11 residues. In DNA, the CDR3 is TGTGCCAGCAGCTTTACAGAAGAAGCTTTCTTT. Residues: CASSFTEEAFF.

This clone was counted between two and nine times. The gene calls are TRBV29-1 and TRBJ1-5; no firm D call. The CDR3 is 13 amino acids. The germline V and J ends were trimmed by 4 bases and 0 bases, with 7 bases remaining between them. CDR1 is SQVTM, CDR2 ANQGSEA, per germline. The CDR3 region is CSVVANSNQPQHF. DNA for the CDR3: TGCAGCGTTGTAGCCAATAGCAATCAGCCCCAGCATTTT.

The chain employs TRBV2 and TRBJ1-1; 7 nucleotides match TRBD1. V lost 6 bases to trimming and J lost 7 bases; unmatched junction nucleotides: 11. This CDR3 is built from 14 residues. Germline CDR1 reads SNHLY; CDR2 reads FYNNEI. CDR3 nucleotides: TGTGCCAGCAGGCTCTCAACAGGGGCGGGTGAAGCTTTCTTT. This sequence encodes CASRLSTGAGEAFF.

The genes are TRBV5-1 and TRBJ1-6; the match to TRBD1 covers 7 bases. The germline V gene has CDR1 SGHRS and CDR2 YFSETQ. The CDR3 spans 16 residues. J lost 6 bases, V lost 4 bases, and 10 bases had no gene match. Here the CDR3 DNA reads TGCGCCAGCAGCCTCGCCGGCCCAGGGGGTAATTCACCCCTCCACTTT. It translates to CASSLAGPGGNSPLHF.

This chain joins TRBV2 and TRBJ2-2; no clear D. The CDR3 totals 15 residues. Germline values: CDR1 SNHLY, CDR2 FYNNEI. Trimming shortened V by 4 bases and J by 2 bases, and 11 bases separated the two germline ends. CDR3 in DNA: TGTGCCAGCAGTGTTTTTCGAGGTAACACCGGGGAGCTGTTTTTT. It specifies CASSVFRGNTGELFF.

The chain recombines TRBV19 with TRBJ1-2; tentatively, D is TRBD1 (6 bases). Germline V gene data show CDR1 as LNHDA and CDR2 as SQIVND (reference sequence). The CDR3 runs to 18 residues. The V end lost 4 bases, the J end lost 8 bases, and 29 bases lay between the germline ends. CDR3 residues: CASSTYLRNGQKSGGYTF. In DNA, the CDR3 is TGTGCCAGTAGTACCTATTTACGGAACGGACAGAAGTCCGGAGGCTACACCTTC.

This chain connects TRBV5-6 to TRBJ1-4; 9 bases are a match to TRBD1. The CDR3 has 15 residues. The J segment lost 0 bases and the V segment lost 5 bases, leaving 2 bases of the junction unmatched. Germline V gives CDR1 SGHDT, CDR2 YYEEEE. The CDR3 bases are TGTGCCAGCAGTCGGGACAGGGCAACTAATGAAAAACTGTTTTTT. This encodes CASSRDRATNEKLFF.

The genes are TRBV27 and TRBJ2-7, with no clear D. The CDR3 loop spans 13 amino acids. The V end lost 4 bases, the J end lost 0 bases, and 7 bases lay between the germline ends. Germline CDR1 MNHEY, CDR2 SMNVEV (reference sequence). This chain's CDR3 is CASSWALSYEQYF. CDR3 coding DNA: TGTGCCAGCAGTTGGGCCCTCTCCTACGAGCAGTACTTC.

This chain uses TRBV29-1 with TRBJ1-2; D gene ambiguous. Germline CDR1 is SQVTM and CDR2 is ANQGSEA. Trimming took 7 bases from V and 5 from J, leaving 14 bases between them. CDR3 length: 12 residues. DNA for the CDR3: TGCAGCGAATCCGACGGAGGGTATGGCTACACCTTC. It yields the protein CSESDGGYGYTF.